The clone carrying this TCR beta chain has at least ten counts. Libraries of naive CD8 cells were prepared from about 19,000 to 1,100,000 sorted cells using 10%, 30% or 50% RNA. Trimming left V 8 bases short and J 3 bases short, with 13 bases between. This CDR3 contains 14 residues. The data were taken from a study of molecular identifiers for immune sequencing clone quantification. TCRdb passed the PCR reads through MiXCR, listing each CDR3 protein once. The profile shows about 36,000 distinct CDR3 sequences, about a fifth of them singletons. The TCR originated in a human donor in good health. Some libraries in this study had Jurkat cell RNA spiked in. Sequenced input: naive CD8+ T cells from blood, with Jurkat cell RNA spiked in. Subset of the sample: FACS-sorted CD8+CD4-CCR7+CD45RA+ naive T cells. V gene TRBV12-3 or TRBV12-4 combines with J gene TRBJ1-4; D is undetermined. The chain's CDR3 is CASRSLGSNEKLFF. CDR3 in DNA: TGTGCCAGCCGTTCCCTGGGATCTAATGAAAAACTGTTTTTT.